The entry below gives a single T cell receptor beta chain sequence along with its context. Its antigen is not yet known. Per-base qualities were not stored, and no clone one base away is much larger. The cysteine opens and the phenylalanine closes a CDR3 of 14 amino acids. Kept here is only the CDR3 DNA, which spans 42 bases and is read in frame from base 1. V trim: 3 bases; J trim: 4 bases; unmatched bases: 8. CDR1 is given as DFQATT and CDR2 as SNEGSKA, both from the germline V gene (reference sequence). This specimen belongs to a study of Ad26.COV2.S vaccination and SARS-CoV-2 variants (TCRdb year 2021). Background for the entire study: Vaccine-arm donors came from COV1001, a multicentre, randomized, double-blind, placebo-controlled phase I-IIa trial of Ad26.COV2.S in healthy adults. The TCR-sequenced set comprised approximately 32 samples: some 20 Ad26.COV2.S vaccine recipients, 5 placebo recipients and 8 SARS-CoV-2 convalescent individuals. Sequencing of the TCRbeta repertoire served to evaluate the specificity and breadth of SARS-CoV-2-reactive T cell receptors following Ad26.COV2.S vaccination. Trial participants were randomized into five groups of five, in which low-dose or high-dose Ad26.COV2.S was given once or twice, or placebo was given on both occasions. Investigators remained blinded to trial group allocation during experiments and outcome assessment. Ad26.COV2.S was administered intramuscularly at a dose of 5x10^10 or 1x10^11 viral particles, either as one shot or as two shots given 56 days apart. Broader findings and caveats from the paper: It was noted by the authors that total T cell responses may have been underestimated by the TCR breadth and depth analyses. Higher spike-specific TCR breadth was observed in Ad26.COV2.S recipients than in placebo recipients (P = 0.0014). Comparable non-spike TCR breadth was observed between vaccine and placebo recipients, consistent with only spike being contained in the vaccine. Substantial breadth of spike-specific CD8+ and CD4+ T cell responses was reported after vaccination. The study was not powered for comparison of responses between vaccine doses or regimens.

What this sample's treatment or condition label stands for: around 19 received Ad26.COV2.S at low or high dose, single or two shots; about 5 received placebo; per-sample allocation not given. For vaccine and placebo recipients, the sequenced repertoires came from samples collected on day 63 after the first injection. Cohort 1b enrolled about two dozen adults aged 18-55 years at a single site in Boston, USA, between 29 July and 7 August 2020. As a vaccine, Ad26.COV2.S was a replication-incompetent adenovirus type 26 vector that expressed a prefusion-stabilized SARS-CoV-2 spike protein derived from the original Wuhan strain. TCRbeta CDR3 regions were sequenced with the immunoSEQ Assay. After extraction, genomic DNA underwent amplification by bias-controlled multiplex PCR, followed by high-throughput sequencing. As for how the authors treated the data: To quantify the absolute abundance of every unique TCRbeta CDR3 region, sequences were collapsed and filtered. T cell fraction was estimated by normalizing TCRbeta template counts to usable DNA, with usable DNA measured through amplification of reference genes found in all nucleated cells. Repertoire TCRs were annotated as SARS-CoV-2-specific when V gene, CDR3 amino acid sequence and J gene were exactly matched to a known reactive TCR set. The reference SARS-CoV-2 TCR set was derived from MIRA and filtered for enrichment in COVID-19-positive ImmuneCODE repertoires, a step that removed public or cross-reactive TCRs. Using the MIRA antigens, annotated TCRs were further analysed by specific ORF or by position within an ORF. Depth was the summed frequency of annotated unique rearrangements, while breadth was defined as annotated unique rearrangements over total unique productive rearrangements. Two-sided Wilcoxon rank-sum tests were applied when comparing TCR breadth between groups. TCRdb holds this immuneACCESS table with in-frame rearrangements only. Some clones are missing; in checked studies, unresolved V genes explain under half, and the rest has no known cause. V, J and clone size are taken as reported in that table, and D and trimming were inferred from the DNA itself. The table for this sample lists roughly 300,000 clones; around nine tenths of them were counted only once. The ten largest make up about 4.6% of the sample.

Sequenced material: peripheral blood, taken in a trial of Ad26.COV2.S vaccine versus placebo. The receptor chain draws on TRBV20-1 and TRBJ2-7; TRBD2 fits 8 bases in the junction. This clonotype was sampled from a person aged 18-60 years who received the Ad26.COV2.S COVID-19 vaccine or a placebo. CDR3 reads: CSASPGLAGYEQYF. The sequenced DNA is TGCAGTGCTAGTCCCGGACTAGCTGGTTACGAGCAGTACTTC.